The subject of this entry is one T cell receptor (beta chain). Per the study methods: For nucleated cells, counts were estimated from reference gene primer amplification. Only in-frame clones appear in the TCRdb table, and some are missing; sequencing was by immunoSEQ multiplex PCR. For V, J and clone size, that table is used; D and trimming come from the DNA. The table has around 190,000 clones, around 83% seen once. The source of the sample is a study of blood T cell repertoires in COVID-19. Study at large: Donors in the United States, Italy and Spain gave samples during acute or convalescent COVID-19. PBMCs, B-cell-depleted T cells, or T cells were the source of the cDNA or gDNA that made up the material.

The CDR3 is 15 residues long. J gave up 7 bases and V 1 base, and 6 bases lay outside the gene matches. The germline V gene has CDR1 LGHNA and CDR2 YSLEER. The TCR sequence derives from an elderly woman with acute or convalescent COVID-19. The chain couples TRBV4-3 to TRBJ2-1; 8 nucleotides align to TRBD2. Specimen: peripheral blood. CDR3 protein: CASSQGLGGRNEQFF. DNA for the CDR3: TGCGCCAGCAGCCAAGGGTTGGGCGGGAGGAATGAGCAGTTCTTC.